This T cell receptor (beta chain) was observed in a study of cytomegalovirus exposure and HLA in healthy donors. The V segment lost 4 bases and the J segment 3 bases; nucleotides outside the gene matches: 3. The germline V gene encodes CDR1 SGHTS and CDR2 YDEGEE. The CDR3 runs 14 residues. The PCR made use of 60 Vbeta and 13 Jbeta primers. The data were produced by immunoSEQ multiplex PCR, yet TCRdb's version contains in-frame clones alone and is incomplete. Among under 150,000 clones listed, under 90% were seen once. This clone was seen once. What it binds is unknown. The study, taken as a whole, reports: The study recorded 164 TCR beta chains that were cytomegalovirus-associated. HLA allele associations emerged for some 16,000 TCR beta sequences in a later analysis, at 0.05 false discovery rate.

This chain joins TRBV5-8 and TRBJ2-5; 10 bases match TRBD1. The sequenced sample was PBMCs. The sequence derives from a woman in her 30s in good health and CMV-seronegative. CDR3 DNA: TGTGCCAGCAGCCTCGGGACAGGGGAAGAGACCCAGTACTTC. It translates to CASSLGTGEETQYF.